A selection of T cell receptor beta chains follows, all from one sample in a study of shared clonotypes between healthy human individuals. The table came from immunoSEQ multiplex PCR; TCRdb's copy has only in-frame clones and leaves some out. The repertoire holds some 2,500,000 clones, with just under 95% as singletons. Sequencing was done on a sample of naive CD4+ T cells from PBMCs. The receptors were gathered from a man aged 18 to 29 in good health. Some clones in this sample may be carry-over from other donors' samples. Both conserved end residues are part of each CDR3. The order of the fields is J gene, V gene, CDR3 protein.

J gene: TRBJ2-1
V gene: TRBV11-2
CDR3 protein: CASSPTGLEQFF

J gene: TRBJ2-1
V gene: TRBV18
CDR3 protein: CASSPGTGSNEQFF

J gene: TRBJ1-3
V gene: TRBV11-3
CDR3 protein: CASSLNSGYGNTIYF

J gene: TRBJ1-2
V gene: TRBV5-1
CDR3 protein: CASSSQQGYGYGYTF

J gene: TRBJ2-1
V gene: TRBV29-1
CDR3 protein: CSVEGAGNRNEQFF

J gene: TRBJ2-7
V gene: TRBV19
CDR3 protein: CASSISLAGGHKRNYEQYF

J gene: TRBJ2-2
V gene: TRBV29-1
CDR3 protein: CSGRTGNTGELFF

J gene: TRBJ1-1
V gene: TRBV6-1
CDR3 protein: CASSEGAGYTEAFF

J gene: TRBJ2-7
V gene: TRBV18
CDR3 protein: CASSKMTLPEGEQYF

J gene: TRBJ1-2
V gene: TRBV18
CDR3 protein: CASSLGQDYGYTF

J gene: TRBJ2-2
V gene: TRBV5-4
CDR3 protein: CASSRKVDSGNTGELFF

J gene: TRBJ2-5
V gene: TRBV6-5
CDR3 protein: CASSYSAGWDGETQYF

J gene: TRBJ2-5
V gene: TRBV5-1
CDR3 protein: CASSLVVGETQYF

J gene: TRBJ1-5
V gene: TRBV6-1
CDR3 protein: CASSEQGAGQPQHF

J gene: TRBJ2-7
V gene: TRBV7-6
CDR3 protein: CASSSGIYSYEQYF

J gene: TRBJ1-6
V gene: TRBV6-1
CDR3 protein: CASSAPTRLGNSPLHF

J gene: TRBJ1-1
V gene: TRBV7-9
CDR3 protein: CASGLGGGSTEAFF

J gene: TRBJ2-5
V gene: TRBV5-1
CDR3 protein: CASSFGGLGETQYF

J gene: TRBJ2-7
V gene: TRBV20-1
CDR3 protein: CSARGSGEQYF

J gene: TRBJ2-2
V gene: TRBV28
CDR3 protein: CASRADNTGELFF

J gene: TRBJ2-5
V gene: TRBV30
CDR3 protein: CAWRRWGETQYF

J gene: TRBJ1-3
V gene: TRBV4-1
CDR3 protein: CASSQEPPGVDGNTIYF

J gene: TRBJ2-3
V gene: TRBV7-9
CDR3 protein: CASSFARQGAQYF

J gene: TRBJ1-5
V gene: TRBV18
CDR3 protein: CASSPPGADQPQHF

J gene: TRBJ1-1
V gene: TRBV7-2
CDR3 protein: CASSSQGGTEAFF

J gene: TRBJ1-1
V gene: TRBV7-3
CDR3 protein: CASSRGRGNTEAFF

J gene: TRBJ1-2
V gene: TRBV28
CDR3 protein: CASNLGAVINYGYTF

J gene: TRBJ2-1
V gene: TRBV5-1
CDR3 protein: CASSWTSGTLYNEQFF

J gene: TRBJ2-1
V gene: TRBV7-8
CDR3 protein: CASSFRTSGRFGEQFF

J gene: TRBJ2-7
V gene: TRBV7-2
CDR3 protein: CASSFAPWGRYF

J gene: TRBJ2-2
V gene: TRBV7-9
CDR3 protein: CASSFRTSVLTGELFF

J gene: TRBJ2-5
V gene: TRBV5-1
CDR3 protein: CASSLVQGNQETQYF

J gene: TRBJ1-2
V gene: TRBV18
CDR3 protein: CASSPGMGTVYGYTF

J gene: TRBJ2-5
V gene: TRBV7-3
CDR3 protein: CASSLSRDETQYF

J gene: TRBJ2-7
V gene: TRBV5-1
CDR3 protein: CASSLTAGTYEQYF

J gene: TRBJ2-5
V gene: TRBV18
CDR3 protein: CASSPGRSQETQYF

J gene: TRBJ2-7
V gene: TRBV5-4
CDR3 protein: CASSLGRVDNYEQYF

J gene: TRBJ2-7
V gene: TRBV5-6
CDR3 protein: CASSSTDVTYEQYF